The 28 T cell receptor beta chains reported below all come from one sample, sequenced in a study of CD8+CD57+ T cells in acquired aplastic anemia. The sequenced patients had an expansion of CD8+CD57+ cells seen by flow cytometry. Template material for TCR beta VDJ and CDR3 profiling consisted of genomic DNA. Via MiXCR, TCRdb re-called the reads, giving one row per CDR3 protein. This repertoire shows more than 150,000 distinct CDR3 sequences, around half found once; its top ten account for 1.8%. The sequenced sample was sorted CD4+, CD8+, or CD8+CD57+ T cells (not recorded which) from PBMCs. The source of these receptors is a human donor with aplastic anemia.

This chain uses TRBV5-5 with TRBJ2-3; D gene unclear. Germline V gene lookup returns CDR1 SGHKS and CDR2 YYEKEE (reference sequence). The CDR3 length is 13 residues. Trimming shortened V by 6 bases and J by 0 bases, and 8 bases separated the two germline ends. Here the CDR3 DNA reads TGTGCCAGCACCTCGGTGAGCACAGATACGCAGTATTTT. Residues: CASTSVSTDTQYF.

Many counts were recorded for this clonotype. The V gene is TRBV27, the J gene TRBJ1-6; TRBD1 might be the D (5 bases). Trimming pared 5 bases from V and 7 bases from J, leaving 12 bases between. Germline V gene lookup returns CDR1 MNHEY and CDR2 SMNVEV (reference sequence). This CDR3 spans 14 amino acids. The CDR3 DNA follows: TGTGCCAGCAGTGTGCAGGGCTTCAATTCACCCCTCCACTTT. Protein product: CASSVQGFNSPLHF.

This chain joins TRBV7-2 and TRBJ2-7; 9 bases agree with TRBD1. The CDR3 sequence is 14 residues long. V dropped 4 bases and J dropped 4; count of bases not matched to a gene: 5. Germline CDR1 reads SGHTA; CDR2 reads FQGNSA. CDR3 coding DNA: TGTGCCAGCAGCTCGACAGGGGGAGGGTACGAGCAGTACTTC. Protein product: CASSSTGGGYEQYF.

Ten or more counts support this clonotype. The rearrangement joins TRBV6-2 or TRBV6-3 to TRBJ1-2; D unresolved. Germline-derived CDR1 and CDR2 are MNHEY and SVGEGT. The CDR3 has 13 amino acids. Trimming stripped 6 bases from V and 4 bases from J, with 12 bases between. CDR3 in DNA: TGTGCCAGCAGCCCTGGCAAGGCCTATGGCTACACCTTC. Translation gives CASSPGKAYGYTF.

This clonotype was picked up a small number of times. The V call is TRBV10-3, the J call TRBJ1-3; D possibly corresponds to TRBD1 (6 bases). The germline V gene has CDR1 ENHRY and CDR2 SYGVKD. CDR3 size: 13 residues. Trimming stripped 10 bases from V and 7 bases from J, with 17 bases between. CDR3 bases: TGTGCCAGCGCACAGGGAAAGGGGAACACCATATATTTT. This gives the protein CASAQGKGNTIYF.

This clonotype was seen ten or more times. V usage is TRBV7-2 and J usage is TRBJ2-3; 9 nucleotides match TRBD2. Unmatched junction bases numbered 7, after V lost 10 bases and J lost 5 bases. The CDR3 is 13 residues long. Germline lookup yields CDR1 SGHTA and CDR2 FQGNSA. The CDR3 nucleotides are TGTGCCATGGCAGCGGGAGGAAGAGATACGCAGTATTTT. It codes for CAMAAGGRDTQYF.

Only one count was recorded for this clonotype. The chain has TRBV10-3 and TRBJ2-2, with no clear D. The CDR3 covers 13 residues. The germline V and J ends were trimmed by 3 bases and 6 bases, with 8 bases remaining between them. The V gene's germline CDR1 is ENHRY and CDR2 SYGVKD. CDR3 coding DNA: TGTGCCATCAGTGACCCTCTGGCCGGGGAGCTGTTTTTT. Translation gives CAISDPLAGELFF.

The chain is built from TRBV20-1 and TRBJ2-7; D unclear. This CDR3 has 14 amino acids. Trimming cost V 3 bases and J 0 bases, with 12 bases left between them. Per the germline V gene, CDR1 is DFQATT and CDR2 is SNEGSKA (reference sequence). The CDR3 loop reads CSASVPGFSYEQYF. CDR3 DNA sequence: TGCAGTGCTAGCGTCCCTGGGTTCTCCTACGAGCAGTACTTC.

V gene TRBV10-3 combines with J gene TRBJ2-5, with D uncertain. This CDR3 spans 13 amino acids. V was cut by 7 bases and J by 1 base, with 10 bases left in between. CDR1 is ENHRY, CDR2 SYGVKD, per germline. CDR3 DNA sequence: TGTGCCATCAAGGGTGCAGTCCAAGAGACCCAGTACTTC. Protein sequence: CAIKGAVQETQYF.

At least ten counts were recorded for this clonotype. As DNA, the CDR3 is TGTGCCAGCAGCCCAAGCACTAGAAACATTCAGTACTTC. This encodes CASSPSTRNIQYF. The genes are TRBV7-2 and TRBJ2-4, with D perhaps TRBD2 (5 bases). The V end lost 5 bases, the J end lost 6 bases, and 11 bases lay between the germline ends. The length of the CDR3 is 13 residues. The germline V gene has CDR1 SGHTA and CDR2 FQGNSA. The entire variable domain, with the rest obtained from reference TRBV7-2 and TRBJ2-4, is as follows: GAGVSQSPSNKVTEKGKDVELRCDPISGHTALYWYRQSLGQGLEFLIYFQGNSAPDKSGLPSDRFSAERTGGSVSTLTIQRTQQEDSAVYLCASSPSTRNIQYFGAGTRLSVL.

The V call is TRBV10-2, the J call TRBJ2-7; D is ambiguous. CDR1 and CDR2 (germline): WSHSY, SAAADI. With 6 bases removed from V and 5 bases from J, the gap between germline ends came to 8 bases. The length of the CDR3 is 11 residues. The CDR3 DNA sequence: TGCGCCAGCAGGGCTAACGACGAGCAGTACTTC. Residues: CASRANDEQYF.

This rearrangement joins TRBV24-1 to TRBJ2-1, with D possibly called TRBD1 or TRBD2 (5 bases each). This CDR3 has 13 residues. The germline CDR1 and CDR2 sequences are KGHDR and SFDVKD. V lost 3 bases to trimming and J lost 6 bases, with 8 bases between them. CDR3 DNA sequence: TGTGCCACCAGTGATGGGACCCGCAATGAGCAGTTCTTC. This gives the protein CATSDGTRNEQFF.

Comments on this clonotype: A much larger clonotype is one base distant, so this may be a read error. DNA of the CDR3: TGTGCCAGCAGCCAGGTGGGACAGGGTCTTTCTGGCTACACCTTC. Protein sequence: CASSQVGQGLSGYTF. The J gene is TRBJ1-2, the V gene TRBV7-2, with TRBD1 matching 9 bases. Germline V gene data show CDR1 as SGHTA and CDR2 as FQGNSA. There are 15 residues in the CDR3. V was clipped by 5 bases and J by 7 bases; unmatched bases: 11.

This clonotype was seen repeatedly, ten times or more. The chain uses TRBV10-3 and TRBJ2-3, with 7 bases lining up with TRBD2. This CDR3 contains 15 residues. Trimming took 10 bases from V and 2 from J; bases not matched to a gene: 12. Germline V gives CDR1 ENHRY, CDR2 SYGVKD. CDR3 coding DNA: TGTGCCACCACGGTAGCAGCGGGGACCACAGATACGCAGTATTTT. Encoded protein: CATTVAAGTTDTQYF.

This chain links TRBV10-3 with TRBJ1-2; D is possibly TRBD1 (5 bases). Germline values: CDR1 ENHRY, CDR2 SYGVKD. V gave up 4 bases and J gave up 4 bases, with 19 bases separating them. This CDR3 comprises 16 residues. In DNA, the CDR3 is TGTGCCATCAGTGTCCGGCCAGGGAAGATTTTCTATGGCTACACCTTC. Its protein is CAISVRPGKIFYGYTF.

This clonotype occurred many times. The chain uses TRBV11-2 and TRBJ1-2, with TRBD1 matching over 10 bases. The V gene end was trimmed by 5 bases and the J gene end by 5 bases; junction bases not matched to a gene: 8. CDR1 is SGHAT and CDR2 is FQNNGV in the germline V gene. This CDR3 is 15 amino acids long. Written as DNA, the CDR3 is TGTGCCAGCAGCATCGGACAGGGGGGGAGGTATGGCTACACCTTC. Encoded protein: CASSIGQGGRYGYTF.

In this sample, this clonotype turned up a few times. The genes are TRBV15 and TRBJ2-7; D is unresolved. CDR1 is LNHNV, CDR2 YYDKDF, per germline (reference sequence). Trimming shortened V by 1 base and J by 7 bases, and 5 bases separated the two germline ends. This CDR3 comprises 11 residues. This chain's CDR3 is CATSRGREQYF. CDR3 DNA sequence: TGTGCCACCAGCAGAGGGAGAGAGCAGTACTTC.

The rearrangement joins TRBV24-1 to TRBJ2-3; 11 bases align to TRBD2. Germline V CDR1 and CDR2: KGHDR, SFDVKD. The V gene end was trimmed by 4 bases and the J gene end by 1 base; junction bases not matched to a gene: 0. The CDR3 is 15 amino acids. Here the CDR3 reads CATSETSGGTDTQYF. The CDR3 bases are TGTGCCACCAGTGAGACTAGCGGGGGCACAGATACGCAGTATTTT.

The chain recombines TRBV29-1 with TRBJ2-7, with D possibly TRBD2 on 5 matching bases. The CDR3 runs 12 residues. Per the germline V gene, CDR1 is SQVTM and CDR2 is ANQGSEA. V lost 4 bases to trimming and J lost 3 bases, with 10 bases between them. CDR3 bases: TGCAGCGTTGTGGAGGACGTCTACGAGCAGTACTTC. This sequence encodes CSVVEDVYEQYF.

Many counts were recorded for this clonotype. This chain uses TRBV7-8 with TRBJ1-2; D ambiguous. V was pared by 4 bases and J by 7 bases, with 13 bases between. CDR1 is SGHVS and CDR2 is FQNEAQ in the germline V gene. The CDR3 is made up of 13 amino acids. The chain's CDR3 is CASSSILVSGYTF. The DNA for the CDR3 is TGTGCCAGCAGCTCCATTTTAGTGAGTGGCTACACCTTC.

This clonotype appeared a few times. The V gene is TRBV7-2, the J gene TRBJ2-7; no clear D. Deletions cut 3 bases from V and 2 bases from J, with 5 bases between. Germline values: CDR1 SGHTA, CDR2 FQGNSA. The CDR3 runs to 12 residues. CDR3 sequence: CASSFLTYEQYF. For the CDR3, the DNA is TGTGCCAGCAGCTTTTTAACCTACGAGCAGTACTTC.

CDR3: CATSRGLMKSTDTQYF. The CDR3 nucleotides are TGTGCCACCAGCAGAGGTCTGATGAAAAGCACAGATACGCAGTATTTT. The chain couples TRBV15 to TRBJ2-3; no firm D call. This CDR3 comprises 16 residues. V was shortened by 1 base and J by 0 bases, with 11 bases between the two germline ends. Germline V lookup: CDR1 LNHNV, CDR2 YYDKDF (reference sequence).

The rearrangement uses TRBV2 and TRBJ2-7, with D uncertain. V was pared by 10 bases and J by 0 bases, with 13 bases between. The CDR3 runs 13 residues. CDR1 is SNHLY, CDR2 FYNNEI, per germline. For the CDR3, the DNA is TGTGCCACCCAGGACCCCAACTCCTACGAGCAGTACTTC. Amino acids: CATQDPNSYEQYF.

This clonotype was counted ten times or more. This sequence may be a read error, since a much larger clone differs from it by one base. The chain links TRBV7-2 to TRBJ2-5; D is unclear. This CDR3 has 11 amino acids. Looked up from germline, CDR1 is SGHTA and CDR2 is FQGNSA. The chain's CDR3 is CASSLSETRYF. CDR3 DNA: TGTGCCAGCAGCTTATCTGAGACCCGGTACTTC.

Turning to this clonotype: This may be a read error: a much more frequent sequence differs by one nucleotide. The J gene is TRBJ1-2, the V gene TRBV6-1; weak D call: TRBD1 (6 bases). Germline V CDR1 and CDR2: MNHNS, SASEGT. This CDR3 is built from 13 residues. Trimming took 5 bases from V and 10 from J, leaving 17 bases between them. The CDR3 region is CASSQQGDHDYTF. CDR3 DNA sequence: TGTGCCAGCAGTCAACAGGGAGATCATGACTACACCTTC.

V and J are TRBV5-1 and TRBJ2-5; possibly TRBD2 for D (5 bases). The V end lost 4 bases, the J end lost 5 bases, and 18 bases lay between the germline ends. The length of the CDR3 is 15 residues. Germline loops: CDR1 SGHRS, CDR2 YFSETQ. As DNA, the CDR3 is TGCGCCAGCAGCCAGGCCTTACTAGATACGGAGACCCAGTACTTC. This encodes CASSQALLDTETQYF.

This clonotype was picked up a small number of times. The V gene is TRBV20-1, the J gene TRBJ2-3; 9 bases are shared with TRBD2. The length of the CDR3 is 14 residues. With V trimmed by 6 bases and J by 0 bases, 4 bases remained unmatched. Germline CDR1 DFQATT, CDR2 SNEGSKA (reference sequence). For the CDR3, the DNA is TGCAGTGCGCTGGGACTAGCTAGCACAGATACGCAGTATTTT. Translating it yields CSALGLASTDTQYF.

The chain uses TRBV2 and TRBJ1-1, with D unresolved. V lost 6 bases and J lost 3, with 5 bases in between. Germline CDR1 is SNHLY and CDR2 is FYNNEI. The CDR3 totals 11 residues. CDR3 coding DNA: TGTGCCAGCAGCATGGACACTGAAGCTTTCTTT. It codes for CASSMDTEAFF.